These 30 T cell receptor beta chains originate from one sample sequenced in a study of CD8 T cells in ankylosing spondylitis. These receptors are not linked to any known antigen. TCRdb reanalysed the 5' RACE reads using MiXCR and keeps one entry per CDR3 protein. The sample consists of around 140,000 distinct CDR3 sequences, 17% of them appearing once. Study-wide points: Ankylosing spondylitis blood seemed to carry a telltale TCR beta motif made of roughly 8 highly homologous variants.

Source material: blood, either unsorted or a sorted T cell fraction (not recorded which). These receptors all come from a male donor with ankylosing spondylitis.

The chain uses TRBV10-3 and TRBJ1-1; the D is unclear. Trimming removed 0 bases from V and 8 bases from J, with 7 bases in between. Germline-derived CDR1 and CDR2 are ENHRY and SYGVKD. The CDR3 spans 12 residues. The DNA of the CDR3 is TGTGCCATCAGTGAGTCGACGGCAGAAGCTTTCTTT. Protein: CAISESTAEAFF.

This clonotype was recorded many times. The chain links TRBV20-1 to TRBJ2-1, with 8 bases that match TRBD2. The CDR3 extends over 15 amino acids. V was pared by 6 bases and J by 6 bases, with 13 bases of the junction left unmatched. The V gene's germline CDR1 is DFQATT and CDR2 SNEGSKA (reference sequence). In DNA, the CDR3 is TGCAGTGCATCCAAGGGGCTAGCGGGCAGCAATGAGCAGTTCTTC. This encodes CSASKGLAGSNEQFF.

A few counts support this clonotype. The genes are TRBV9 and TRBJ2-5, with 9 nucleotides matching TRBD1. The CDR3 contains 14 residues. V was pared by 3 bases and J by 6 bases, with 6 bases of the junction left unmatched. Germline CDR1 reads SGDLS; CDR2 reads YYNGEE. The CDR3 sequence: CASSGRQGVKTQYF. The DNA of the CDR3 is TGTGCCAGCAGCGGACGACAGGGGGTTAAGACCCAGTACTTC.

This clonotype has only a few counts. V gene TRBV7-2 combines with J gene TRBJ2-7, with D perhaps given as TRBD1 or TRBD2 (7 bases each). Germline V lookup: CDR1 SGHTA, CDR2 FQGNSA. The CDR3 totals 18 residues. Trimming took 2 bases from V and 0 from J, leaving 20 bases between them. CDR3: CASSLPYVAGDSSYEQYF. CDR3 coding DNA: TGTGCCAGCAGCTTACCGTATGTGGCGGGGGACAGCTCCTACGAGCAGTACTTC. Filled out from reference TRBV7-2 and TRBJ2-7, the complete variable domain reads GAGVSQSPSNKVTEKGKDVELRCDPISGHTALYWYRQSLGQGLEFLIYFQGNSAPDKSGLPSDRFSAERTGGSVSTLTIQRTQQEDSAVYLCASSLPYVAGDSSYEQYFGPGTRLTVT.

V is TRBV28 and J is TRBJ1-5, with D unclear. Germline V gene data show CDR1 as MDHEN and CDR2 as SYDVKM. The CDR3 has 12 amino acids. Trimming removed 8 bases at V and 3 bases at J, with 8 bases between. CDR3 residues: CASHRDNQPQHF. For the CDR3, the DNA is TGTGCCAGCCATAGGGACAATCAGCCCCAGCATTTT. The variable domain in full, completed from reference TRBV28 and TRBJ1-5, reads DVKVTQSSRYLVKRTGEKVFLECVQDMDHENMFWYRQDPGLGLRLIYFSYDVKMKEKGDIPEGYSVSREKKERFSLILESASTNQTSMYLCASHRDNQPQHFGDGTRLSIL.

The rearrangement uses TRBV5-1 and TRBJ1-1; tentative D call: TRBD1 (5 bases). Per germline, CDR1 SGHRS and CDR2 YFSETQ. The V gene lost 1 base and the J gene lost 3 bases, with 13 bases spanning the gap. This CDR3 is built from 15 residues. The CDR3 reads CASSLLLGRDTEAFF. CDR3 DNA: TGCGCCAGCAGCTTGTTACTGGGGCGCGACACTGAAGCTTTCTTT. Together with reference TRBV5-1 and TRBJ1-1, the CDR3 gives the full variable domain: KAGVTQTPRYLIKTRGQQVTLSCSPISGHRSVSWYQQTPGQGLQFLFEYFSETQRNKGNFPGRFSGRQFSNSRSEMNVSTLELGDSALYLCASSLLLGRDTEAFFGQGTRLTVV.

This clonotype appeared a single time. The chain carries TRBV2 and TRBJ2-7; 12 bases agree with TRBD2. V lost 4 bases and J lost 0; bases outside the gene matches: 10. This CDR3 has 18 residues. Germline lookup yields CDR1 SNHLY and CDR2 FYNNEI. The CDR3 here is CASSATSGRNPLSYEQYF. The CDR3 coding sequence is TGTGCCAGCAGTGCTACTAGCGGGAGGAACCCCCTCTCCTACGAGCAGTACTTC.

The DNA of the CDR3 is TGTGCCATCAGGGAAACAGGGGGAACTAAATACGAGCAGTACTTC. Amino acids: CAIRETGGTKYEQYF. V and J are TRBV10-3 and TRBJ2-7, with 8 positions matching TRBD1. V lost 6 bases and J lost 4; bases outside the gene matches: 11. The CDR3 contains 15 residues. CDR1 and CDR2 from the germline V gene are ENHRY and SYGVKD.

This clonotype was found many times. The chain employs TRBV9 and TRBJ2-7; D may be TRBD1 (5 bases). This CDR3 has 13 residues. V dropped 2 bases and J dropped 6 bases, with 12 bases sitting between them. The germline V gene encodes CDR1 SGDLS and CDR2 YYNGEE. CDR3 nucleotides: TGTGCCAGCAGCGTGACGAGCCAGGGCGAGCAGTACTTC. Its translation is CASSVTSQGEQYF.

This clonotype has ten or more counts. V is TRBV7-8 and J is TRBJ2-3; D not resolved. The CDR3 has 15 amino acids. V lost 3 bases and J 2 bases, leaving 12 bases between the germline ends. Germline lookup yields CDR1 SGHVS and CDR2 FQNEAQ. This chain's CDR3 is CASSFRNSLTDTQYF. DNA for the CDR3: TGTGCCAGCAGCTTCCGGAATAGCCTCACAGATACGCAGTATTTT.

This clonotype was detected a few times. This rearrangement joins TRBV2 to TRBJ2-5; 7 bases are shared with TRBD1. The germline gives CDR1 SNHLY, CDR2 FYNNEI. The CDR3 consists of 15 residues. V lost 7 bases to trimming and J lost 5 bases; unmatched junction nucleotides: 13. The CDR3 DNA follows: TGTGCCAGCAATAATAACAGGGGCGGAAGGGAGACCCAGTACTTC. Translated, it gives CASNNNRGGRETQYF.

This clonotype occurred a few times. The chain is built from TRBV5-1 and TRBJ2-2, with D uncertain. This CDR3 has 13 amino acids. With 5 bases removed from V and 4 bases from J, the gap between germline ends came to 9 bases. Germline values: CDR1 SGHRS, CDR2 YFSETQ. CDR3 sequence: CASRPWATGELFF. The CDR3 nucleotides are TGCGCCAGCAGACCTTGGGCCACCGGGGAGCTGTTTTTT.

The rearrangement joins TRBV27 to TRBJ2-5; possibly TRBD2 for D (5 bases). Looked up from germline, CDR1 is MNHEY and CDR2 is SMNVEV (reference sequence). The ends were cut back, 1 base at V and 2 bases at J, with 11 bases in the middle. The CDR3 is 15 amino acids. The CDR3, as DNA: TGTGCCAGCAGTTTATATGTGGGAGTTCAAGAGACCCAGTACTTC. This gives the protein CASSLYVGVQETQYF.

There are a few counts of this clonotype. This chain joins TRBV12-3 or TRBV12-4 and TRBJ1-2, with D hard to call. With 5 bases removed from V and 2 bases from J, the gap between germline ends came to 6 bases. The CDR3 consists of 12 residues. For the CDR3, the DNA is TGTGCCAGCAGTGAATCGAACTATGGCTACACCTTC. Protein: CASSESNYGYTF.

This clonotype showed up just a few times. The chain joins TRBV27 to TRBJ2-3; D unresolved. V was trimmed by 2 bases and J by 6 bases, leaving 12 bases between them. Germline CDR1 reads MNHEY; CDR2 reads SMNVEV (reference sequence). The CDR3 runs to 14 residues. CDR3 protein: CASSLDRTTDTQYF. In DNA form, the CDR3 reads TGTGCCAGCAGTTTAGATAGGACCACGGATACGCAGTATTTT.

This chain links TRBV24-1 with TRBJ2-1; 7 bases map to TRBD2. J gave up 5 bases and V 3 bases, and 6 bases lay outside the gene matches. The CDR3 covers 15 residues. Germline V lookup: CDR1 KGHDR, CDR2 SFDVKD. CDR3 sequence reads: CATSDLREVDNEQFF. DNA for the CDR3: TGTGCCACCAGTGATCTCCGGGAGGTCGACAATGAGCAGTTCTTC.

This sequence joins TRBV4-3 and TRBJ2-7, with D maybe TRBD2 (5 bases). The germline gives CDR1 LGHNA, CDR2 YSLEER. CDR3 length: 18 residues. Trimming stripped 2 bases from V and 6 bases from J, with 26 bases between. This CDR3 reads CASSQFEATRGWGSEQYF. CDR3 coding DNA: TGCGCCAGCAGCCAATTTGAGGCGACACGCGGGTGGGGTTCCGAGCAGTACTTC.

This clonotype has only a few counts. The CDR3: CASSVEGAMGDEQYF. The CDR3 DNA follows: TGTGCCAGCAGCGTAGAGGGGGCCATGGGCGACGAGCAGTACTTC. The chain joins TRBV9 to TRBJ2-7, with TRBD1 identical over 7 bases. V shed 0 bases and J 5 bases; nucleotides not matched to a gene: 8. Germline V gives CDR1 SGDLS, CDR2 YYNGEE. The CDR3 consists of 15 residues. Looking up the rest from reference TRBV9 and TRBJ2-7 gives the full variable domain: DSGVTQTPKHLITATGQRVTLRCSPRSGDLSVYWYQQSLDQGLQFLIQYYNGEERAKGNILERFSAQQFPDLHSELNLSSLELGDSALYFCASSVEGAMGDEQYFGPGTRLTVT.

V is TRBV11-1 and J is TRBJ2-3; a weak D match, TRBD1 (6 bases). The CDR3 is 15 amino acids. Trimming left V 8 bases short and J 1 base short, with 16 bases between. Germline CDR1 is SGHAT and CDR2 is FQDESV (reference sequence). The CDR3 nucleotides read TGTGCCAGCTCCGCTCCCAGGGGACGCACAGATACGCAGTATTTT. Translating it yields CASSAPRGRTDTQYF.

The gene calls are TRBV7-2 and TRBJ2-1; TRBD2 matches 11 bases. The germline CDR1 and CDR2 sequences are SGHTA and FQGNSA. V lost 1 base to trimming and J lost 3 bases; unmatched junction nucleotides: 5. The CDR3 is 17 amino acids. The DNA of the CDR3 is TGTGCCAGCAGCTTAGTTACCGGGACTAGCGGCTACAATGAGCAGTTCTTC. Amino acid sequence: CASSLVTGTSGYNEQFF.

Only a few counts were recorded for this clonotype. The V call is TRBV4-2, the J call TRBJ2-5; 7 bases are shared with TRBD1. The germline V gene has CDR1 LGHNA and CDR2 YNFKEQ. CDR3 length equals 15 residues. With V trimmed by 2 bases and J by 5 bases, 8 bases remained unmatched. The CDR3 coding sequence is TGTGCCAGCAGCCAATCGCCAGGACAGGCGGAGACCCAGTACTTC. Residues: CASSQSPGQAETQYF.

The chain couples TRBV5-1 to TRBJ2-7, with D uncertain. This CDR3 is built from 14 residues. Per the germline V gene, CDR1 is SGHRS and CDR2 is YFSETQ. The V and J ends lost 2 bases and 6 bases respectively, with 15 bases between them. CDR3 DNA sequence: TGCGCCAGCAGCTTTGGTGAACACCCGCCCGAGCAGTACTTC. The encoded protein is CASSFGEHPPEQYF.

V is TRBV28 and J is TRBJ1-1; TRBD1 is a possible D gene (5 bases). CDR3 length: 14 residues. V dropped 5 bases and J dropped 11 bases, with 21 bases sitting between them. Germline CDR1 reads MDHEN; CDR2 reads SYDVKM. The CDR3 spells CASSPTGFKTPAFF. The DNA of the CDR3 is TGTGCCAGCAGTCCTACAGGTTTTAAAACTCCGGCTTTCTTT.

The genes are TRBV28 and TRBJ2-7; 7 bases agree with TRBD1. Germline V gives CDR1 MDHEN, CDR2 SYDVKM. The V and J ends lost 6 bases and 4 bases, in that order; junction bases with no gene match: 12. The CDR3 sequence is 15 residues long. Here the CDR3 reads CASSLPGQPIYEQYF. CDR3 in DNA: TGTGCCAGCAGCCTTCCGGGACAGCCTATATACGAGCAGTACTTC. Variable domain in full (rest from reference TRBV28 and TRBJ2-7): DVKVTQSSRYLVKRTGEKVFLECVQDMDHENMFWYRQDPGLGLRLIYFSYDVKMKEKGDIPEGYSVSREKKERFSLILESASTNQTSMYLCASSLPGQPIYEQYFGPGTRLTVT.

This clonotype appeared many times. V is TRBV5-1 and J is TRBJ2-1; 8 bases match TRBD2. Germline V CDR1 and CDR2: SGHRS, YFSETQ. J lost 1 base, V lost 6 bases, and 9 bases had no gene match. This CDR3 is built from 16 residues. CDR3 DNA sequence: TGCGCCAGCACCTTTTCGCAGCGGGGGTCCTACAATGAGCAGTTCTTC. Translation gives CASTFSQRGSYNEQFF.

This chain uses TRBV27 with TRBJ2-6; the D is unclear. The CDR3 length is 16 residues. V gave up 5 bases and J gave up 2 bases, with 13 bases separating them. Germline assignment: CDR1 MNHEY and CDR2 SMNVEV (reference sequence). CDR3 nucleotides: TGTGCCAGCAGTACCCCATGGCGGACTGGGGCCAACGTCCTGACTTTC. This codes for CASSTPWRTGANVLTF.

The genes are TRBV9 and TRBJ2-1; 8 nucleotides match TRBD2. The CDR3 runs to 17 residues. CDR1 and CDR2 (germline): SGDLS, YYNGEE. V shed 0 bases and J 0 bases; nucleotides not matched to a gene: 5. CDR3 loop: CASSVGRGGSSYNEQFF. The DNA for the CDR3 is TGTGCCAGCAGCGTAGGTCGGGGGGGGAGCTCCTACAATGAGCAGTTCTTC.

The gene calls are TRBV12-3 or TRBV12-4 and TRBJ1-6; D is unresolved. V gave up 1 base and J gave up 9 bases, with 10 bases separating them. The CDR3 is 14 amino acids. DNA for the CDR3: TGTGCCAGCAGTTTAGGTGGGCGGGTTTCACCCCTCCACTTT. It yields the protein CASSLGGRVSPLHF.

The chain combines TRBV25-1 with TRBJ1-1, with a possible D match to TRBD1 (5 bases). The CDR3 length is 12 residues. V was cut by 8 bases and J by 5 bases, with 12 bases left in between. CDR1 is MGHDK, CDR2 SYGVNS, per germline. The chain's CDR3 is CASSGLFTEAFF. The CDR3 nucleotides are TGTGCCAGCTCAGGGTTGTTTACTGAAGCTTTCTTT.

The rearrangement joins TRBV10-3 to TRBJ2-3, with TRBD2 matching 11 bases. This CDR3 comprises 15 residues. With 7 bases clipped from V and 4 bases from J, the junction kept 7 bases outside the gene matches. Per the germline V gene, CDR1 is ENHRY and CDR2 is SYGVKD. The chain's CDR3 is CAINPLAGDADTQYF. Here the CDR3 DNA reads TGTGCCATCAACCCACTAGCGGGAGACGCAGATACGCAGTATTTT.